The 3 T cell receptor beta chains listed next were all sequenced from one sample in a study of identical twins (dated by TCRdb to the mid-2010s). To prepare the library, 5' RACE was applied. TCRdb lists the instrument as Illumina HiSeq 2000. Using fastp trimming at Q25 and MiXCR clonotype assembly, TCRdb reanalyzed the public sequencing data and kept in-frame beta chains. Identical CDR3 proteins give one entry, which carries the most common genes and DNA. This sample lists 450,000 or so distinct CDR3 sequences; approximately 15% were detected once. The top ten clonotypes cover approximately 0.52% of the sample. The same data also went into a second study, on yellow fever vaccine responses in identical twins.

The sequencing input was CD4+ T cells sorted from blood. These TCRs come from a woman younger than 35 in good health.

This clonotype was counted a few times. The rearrangement joins TRBV4-3 to TRBJ2-1, with 7 bases lining up with TRBD2. The CDR3 covers 16 residues. CDR1 is LGHNA and CDR2 is YSLEER in the germline V gene. Trimming at V came to 4 bases and at J to 7 bases, leaving 13 bases not matched to a gene. The CDR3 loop reads CASSPSWLAEGNEQFF. For the CDR3, the DNA is TGCGCCAGCAGCCCCTCGTGGCTAGCGGAGGGGAATGAGCAGTTCTTC.

This clonotype was counted ten times or more. This chain uses TRBV12-3 or TRBV12-4 with TRBJ2-5, with 8 positions matching TRBD2. This CDR3 contains 13 residues. Trimming took 2 bases from V and 7 from J; bases not matched to a gene: 3. CDR3 DNA sequence: TGTGCCAGCAGTTTAATCGGGGGGGTGACCCAGTACTTC. This gives the protein CASSLIGGVTQYF.

This chain uses TRBV10-3 with TRBJ1-1; D unresolved. The ends were cut back, 7 bases at V and 1 base at J, with 7 bases in the middle. This CDR3 spans 12 amino acids. CDR1 is ENHRY and CDR2 is SYGVKD in the germline V gene. This CDR3 reads CAINSANTEAFF. CDR3 nucleotides: TGTGCCATCAACTCAGCGAACACTGAAGCTTTCTTT.